This TCR beta chain was sequenced for a study of cytomegalovirus exposure and HLA in healthy donors (TCRdb year 2017). With regard to the full study: In an earlier analysis of around 540 of the donors, 276 Gb of sequence data and approximately 120 million unique TCR beta sequences from about 179 million T cells were reported. Approximately 330 gigabases of sequencing data and around 88 million unique TCR sequences made up an early release that covered 500 to 650 HLA-typed donors. Of the roughly 400 genotyped donors, approximately 81% were placed in the genetic ancestry cluster associated with self-reported Caucasian donors. The aim of the study was to test whether cataloging public T cell receptors could identify signatures of past pathogen exposure. The T cell repertoires of 666 subjects were profiled by immunosequencing and related to cytomegalovirus serostatus. Along with the 666-subject first cohort, a separate validation cohort of 120 different subjects was used. High-throughput TCR immunosequencing, statistical association of individual TCRs with disease status, and machine learning were combined to predict cytomegalovirus infection status. In a later analysis, previously published TCR beta repertoires from hundreds of donors were re-analyzed and high-resolution HLA genotyping was added so that TCR occurrence patterns could be studied. Rather than using new phenotypic data, the later analysis identified candidate immune exposures from TCR beta sequences and from how often those sequences occurred across donors. In an earlier analysis of 550 to 700 of the donors, high-throughput TCR beta sequencing was used to judge whether each TCR beta V gene segment behaved as functional or pseudogenic. Alongside the repertoire data, information on donor age, sex, ethnicity and CMV serostatus was compiled. A later genetic analysis used genome-wide SNP genotypes for 398 of the 666 donors, treating that subset as a discovery cohort. All discovery cohort repertoires had been generated using a single sequencing platform. Class I and class II HLA loci were covered by the typing at four-digit resolution. The number of donors typed differed by locus, with about 629-630 for A, B, C, DRB1 and DQB1, approximately 500 for DQA1, over 600 for DPA1, and some 470 for DPB1. About five DR-DQ haplotypes were treated as single units for association and clustering because of strong linkage in the cohort. Across around 400 genotyped donors of the cohort, an average of approximately 240,000 unique TCR beta nucleotide sequences per donor were sequenced, and approximately 17% of those sequences were non-productive.

In total, just over 650 healthy bone marrow donors made up the cohort. Cohort members were all nominally healthy when sampled, although unrecorded immune exposures were likely present. The donor tested CMV seropositive, placing the donor among the 250 to 350 seropositive members of the cohort. A peripheral blood sample was collected from each donor, and TCR beta sequencing was performed on peripheral blood mononuclear cells. The Qiagen DNeasy Blood Extraction Kit was used to extract genomic DNA from the blood cell samples. For this clone: What antigen it recognizes has not been identified. No base quality values were provided; no much bigger clone lies one nucleotide off.

The investigation overall reported the following: Because the 87-base-pair reads could not distinguish some IMGT-functional V segments, including TRBV6-2 and TRBV6-3, those segments were excluded. Compared with the roughly 700-donor mean, donors in an Asian-associated ancestry cluster had fewer N-insertions in productive TCRs, according to a later genetic analysis. Assigning TCR associations to individual alleles was difficult when HLA alleles, especially DR and DQ, strongly co-occurred. In an earlier analysis of around 600 of the donors, most TCR beta V segments were observed in productive rearrangements about 87% or about 30% of the time, broadly matching IMGT annotations. A further reported finding was that TCR beta sequences accurately predicted the HLA-A and HLA-B alleles for most subjects in the first cohort. In a later analysis, around 17,000 TCR beta sequences were associated with specific HLA alleles at a false discovery rate of 0.05. Presence/absence analyses assumed roughly uniform sequencing depth across donors, an assumption that may not hold. According to the authors, the approach could potentially be generalized to other disease states and immunological phenotypes. The only immune exposure information available for the cohort was CMV serostatus. In the study, about 150 TCR beta chains were listed as associated with cytomegalovirus. Because some donors lacked HLA typing at each locus, the association tests relied only on the typed subset. Compared with equally common non-associated chains, HLA-associated TCR beta chains in a later analysis were more clonally expanded and had lower generation probabilities. Most TCR sequences were seen in very few donors, while some public TCRs were found in many individuals. A later analysis found that most CMV-associated TCR beta chains appeared HLA-restricted, with HLA associations seemingly driven largely by CMV exposure. Correlated functional status among segregating V segments might be attributable to linkage disequilibrium, but an unknown experimental factor could not be ruled out. In a later analysis, the rate of TCR association differed among HLA loci, with DRB1 alleles having the most associated TCRs and HLA-C alleles having the fewest. A few of the identified cytomegalovirus-associated TCR beta chains were confirmed in vitro to be specific for cytomegalovirus antigens. In a later analysis, several top co-occurrence clusters were reported to appear linked to parvovirus B19, influenza, CMV and Epstein-Barr virus. In this cohort, only TCR beta chains were sequenced, and detectable features were limited by the absence of alpha or paired-chain data. The sequencing pipeline was judged likely to have produced a cluster of highly shared sequence variants as a technical artifact. Because counts were too low, seventeen rarely observed V segments, including chromosome 9 orphons, were left out of the earlier analysis of 500 to 750 of the donors. A later genetic analysis associated a missense DCLRE1C variant with V-gene and J-gene trimming of TCR beta chains, and an independent cohort replicated the association. The classifier was reported to diagnose cytomegalovirus status with high specificity and sensitivity in both the original cohort and the validation cohort.

Library prep was done by the immunoSEQ multiplex PCR assay. For the multiplex PCR, a mixture combining 60 forward primers for TCR Vbeta segments and 13 reverse primers for TCR Jbeta segments was used. The CDR3 region of rearranged TCR beta genes was amplified from genomic DNA by a multiplex PCR assay. The Illumina HiSeq System was used to sequence the amplified TCR beta libraries as 87-base-pair reads. In the paper's pipeline: In a later analysis, about 80 million unique TCR beta chains were counted across the 500 to 700 repertoires, and roughly 11 million of these chains were shared by at least two donors. Raw reads were error-corrected and collapsed into unique sequences with a nearest-neighbor algorithm that merged closely related sequences to remove PCR and sequencing errors. CDR3 sequences were aligned to IMGT reference sequences to assign V, D and J gene segments. For a sequence to be retained, a match of at least six nucleotides to both a V gene segment and a J gene segment was required. Rearrangements were called productive when the CDR3 lacked stop codons and stayed in frame with V and J; all others were non-productive. CDR3 was defined by IMGT convention, running from the second conserved V-encoded cysteine to the conserved J-encoded phenylalanine. The earlier analysis of approximately 590 of the donors excluded any sequence lacking an unambiguous match to a single V gene segment. In an earlier analysis of around 600 of the donors, V segments were called functional above 56.7% productive rearrangements and were called segregating when the between-donor standard deviation exceeded 5%. A statistical classification framework was developed to diagnose cytomegalovirus status using the catalog of TCR beta chain sequences. In a later analysis, V and J genes were assigned by comparing TCR nucleotide sequences against IMGT/GENE-DB human TR gene sequences. The TCRdist pipeline was used in a later analysis to assign CDR3 sequences and most-parsimonious VDJ recombination scenarios. In a later analysis, every TCR beta chain was defined by the combination of its CDR3 amino acid sequence and its V-gene family, and reads without a unique V-gene family were dropped. In a later analysis, 500 to 650 highly shared, low-generation-probability nucleotide sequences were removed to address suspected cross-contamination and a sequencing artifact. For each public chain, a later analysis derived a clonal expansion index from normalized ranks of inferred template counts within each repertoire. Generation probabilities in a later analysis came from a VDJ recombination model fitted to out-of-frame rearrangements, and those results were checked against IGoR. In a later analysis, TCR-TCR, TCR-HLA and TCR-CMV co-occurrence was scored with hypergeometric tests, and a repertoire-size bias correction was applied to TCR pairs. To estimate false discovery rates, a later analysis permuted the HLA or CMV assignments 20 times. In a later analysis, co-occurring TCRs were grouped using DBSCAN, with TCRdist sequence similarity added in when clustering inside HLA-allele-positive subsets. Repertoires with fewer than 30,000 or more than 120,000 public chains, plus five repertoires with anomalous nucleotide sharing, were excluded from co-occurrence clustering. TCRdb's version of the immuneACCESS table is confined to in-frame rearrangements and falls short of the full clone set. An unresolved V gene accounts for under half of the shortfall where checked; the remainder is of unknown origin. V and J calls and clone size are given by that table; D and trimming were obtained from the DNA. This sample lists over 150,000 clones; roughly four fifths were detected once. About 11% of the sample is taken by the ten largest.

Clipping removes 4 bases from V and 5 bases from J, with 3 as the unmatched junction base count. Its CDR3 holds 14 amino acids, cysteine through phenylalanine. This entry keeps only the CDR3 DNA: 42 bases, framed from base 1. CDR1 and CDR2 were assigned from the germline V gene (reference sequence) as LNHDA and SQIVND. The V gene is TRBV19 and the J gene is TRBJ1-1, with TRBD1 identical over 11 junction bases. Sequencing input: PBMCs. This receptor was identified in a man between 50 and 59 years old in good health and CMV-seropositive. The CDR3 protein is CASSTGQGATEAFF. The bases are TGTGCCAGTAGTACCGGACAGGGGGCAACTGAAGCTTTCTTT.